These T cell receptor beta chains were read from a single sample in a study of cytomegalovirus exposure and HLA in healthy donors. Libraries were prepared by immunoSEQ multiplex PCR; TCRdb keeps only in-frame clonotypes and omits some of them. The profile shows about 150,000 clones, about 79% of them singletons. Sequencing was performed on PBMCs. These receptors were obtained from a man between 50 and 59 years old in good health and CMV-seropositive. The CDR3 runs from the conserved cysteine through the conserved F or W. A D gene is named only where the DNA matches it firmly. Rows give clone size only sometimes, using once, few, many, or a class for an expanded clone.

V,J,size,D,CDR3,DNA
TRBV9,TRBJ2-7,once,TRBD2,CASSVGGGDEQYF,TGTGCCAGCAGCGTAGGGGGAGGGGACGAGCAGTACTTC
TRBV7-8,TRBJ1-5,NA,NA,CASSWGQNFNQPQHF,TGTGCCAGCAGCTGGGGGCAGAACTTTAATCAGCCCCAGCATTTT
TRBV4-1,TRBJ1-1,few,NA,CASSQVRNTEAFF,TGCGCCAGCAGCCAAGTTCGGAACACTGAAGCTTTCTTT
TRBV6-1,TRBJ2-1,once,TRBD2,CASSRTSGRQDEQFF,TGTGCCAGCAGCCGGACTAGCGGGAGGCAGGATGAGCAGTTCTTC
TRBV5-8,TRBJ1-6,NA,NA,CASSLVLGVKHNSPLHF,TGTGCCAGCAGCTTGGTTCTAGGGGTTAAGCATAATTCACCCCTCCACTTT
TRBV5-1,TRBJ2-5,NA,TRBD2,CASSLTGLAGLGSLQETQYF,TGCGCCAGCAGCCTGACGGGACTAGCGGGACTAGGGTCCCTACAAGAGACCCAGTACTTC
TRBV29-1,TRBJ2-2,once,TRBD1,CSVGTGGGSAGELFF,TGCAGCGTGGGGACAGGGGGAGGTTCTGCCGGGGAGCTGTTTTTT
TRBV4-1,TRBJ2-2,NA,NA,CASSQDLDSANTGELFF,TGCGCCAGCAGCCAAGATCTCGACAGCGCGAACACCGGGGAGCTGTTTTTT
TRBV6-1,TRBJ1-1,NA,NA,CASERAGITEAFF,TGTGCCAGCGAGCGTGCGGGGATCACTGAAGCTTTCTTT
TRBV10-3,TRBJ2-5,NA,NA,CATQTGEETQYF,TGTGCCACTCAGACAGGAGAAGAGACCCAGTACTTC
TRBV27,TRBJ2-3,NA,TRBD1,CASSSDRGWADTQYF,TGTGCCAGCAGTTCAGACAGGGGCTGGGCAGATACGCAGTATTTT
TRBV6-4,TRBJ1-5,NA,TRBD1,CASSRTGGQPQHF,TGTGCCAGCAGTAGGACAGGCGGTCAGCCCCAGCATTTT
TRBV7-9,TRBJ1-5,NA,TRBD1,CASSLGGGGQPQHF,TGTGCCAGCAGCTTAGGAGGGGGCGGTCAGCCCCAGCATTTT
TRBV21-1,TRBJ1-1,few,NA,CASSKGGDLNTEAFF,TGTGCCAGCAGCAAAGGGGGGGACTTGAACACTGAAGCTTTCTTT
TRBV19,TRBJ1-4,NA,TRBD1,CASTGTGYYEKLFF,TGTGCCAGTACCGGGACAGGTTATTACGAAAAACTGTTTTTT
TRBV14,TRBJ2-2,NA,NA,CASSQGRRGGTGELFF,TGTGCCAGCAGCCAAGGGCGGAGGGGAGGCACCGGGGAGCTGTTTTTT